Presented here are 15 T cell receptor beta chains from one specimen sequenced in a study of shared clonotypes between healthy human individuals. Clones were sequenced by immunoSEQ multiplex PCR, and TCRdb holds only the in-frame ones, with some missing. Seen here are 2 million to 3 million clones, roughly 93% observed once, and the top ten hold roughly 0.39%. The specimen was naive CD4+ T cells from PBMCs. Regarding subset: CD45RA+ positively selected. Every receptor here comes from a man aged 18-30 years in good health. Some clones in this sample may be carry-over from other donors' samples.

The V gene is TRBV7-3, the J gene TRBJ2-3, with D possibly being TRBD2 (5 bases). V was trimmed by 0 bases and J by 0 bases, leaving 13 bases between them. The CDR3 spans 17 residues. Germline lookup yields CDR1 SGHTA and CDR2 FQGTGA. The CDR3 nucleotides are TGTGCCAGCAGCTTAACAGGACGGGAAGCTAGCACAGATACGCAGTATTTT. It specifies CASSLTGREASTDTQYF.

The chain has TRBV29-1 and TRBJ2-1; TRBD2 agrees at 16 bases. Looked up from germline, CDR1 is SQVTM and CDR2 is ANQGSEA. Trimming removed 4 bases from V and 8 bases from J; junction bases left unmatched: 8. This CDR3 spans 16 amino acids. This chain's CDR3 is CSVAGTSGRGNDEQFF. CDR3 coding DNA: TGCAGCGTTGCCGGGACTAGCGGGAGGGGAAATGATGAGCAGTTCTTC.

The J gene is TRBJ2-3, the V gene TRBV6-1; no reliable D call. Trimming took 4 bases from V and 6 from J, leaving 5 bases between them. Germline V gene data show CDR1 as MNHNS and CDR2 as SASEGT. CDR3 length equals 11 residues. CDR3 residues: CASSGADTQYF. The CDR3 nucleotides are TGTGCCAGCAGTGGGGCGGATACGCAGTATTTT.

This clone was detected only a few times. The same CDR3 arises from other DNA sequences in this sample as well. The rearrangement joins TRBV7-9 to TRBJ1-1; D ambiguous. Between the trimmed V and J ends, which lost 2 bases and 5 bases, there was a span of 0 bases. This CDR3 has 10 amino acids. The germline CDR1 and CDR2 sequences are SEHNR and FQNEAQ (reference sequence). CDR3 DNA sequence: TGTGCCAGCAGCTTAACTGAAGCTTTCTTT. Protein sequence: CASSLTEAFF.

The DNA for the CDR3 is TGCGCCAGCAGCCTGACAGAAGTAAGTGAGCAGTTCTTC. It yields the protein CASSLTEVSEQFF. V and J are TRBV4-1 and TRBJ2-1, with D tentatively TRBD1 (5 bases). CDR1 and CDR2 (germline): MGHRA, YSYEKL. The CDR3 is 13 amino acids. V lost 4 bases and J 9 bases, leaving 13 bases between the germline ends.

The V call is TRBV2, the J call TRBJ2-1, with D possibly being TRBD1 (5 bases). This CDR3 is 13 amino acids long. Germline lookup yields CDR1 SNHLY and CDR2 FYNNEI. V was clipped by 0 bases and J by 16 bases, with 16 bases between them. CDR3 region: CASSEALPAWGFF. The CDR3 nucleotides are TGTGCCAGCAGTGAAGCGCTTCCTGCATGGGGCTTCTTC. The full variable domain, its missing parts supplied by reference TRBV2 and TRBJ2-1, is EPEVTQTPSHQVTQMGQEVILRCVPISNHLYFYWYRQILGQKVEFLVSFYNNEISEKSEIFDDQFSVERPDGSNFTLKIRSTKLEDSAMYFCASSEALPAWGFFGPGTRLTVL.

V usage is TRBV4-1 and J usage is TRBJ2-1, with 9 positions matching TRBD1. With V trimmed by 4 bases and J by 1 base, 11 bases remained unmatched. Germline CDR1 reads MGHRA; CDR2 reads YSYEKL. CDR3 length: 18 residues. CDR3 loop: CASSRTGDDSFSYNEQFF. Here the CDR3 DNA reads TGCGCCAGCAGCCGGACAGGGGATGACAGTTTTTCCTACAATGAGCAGTTCTTC.

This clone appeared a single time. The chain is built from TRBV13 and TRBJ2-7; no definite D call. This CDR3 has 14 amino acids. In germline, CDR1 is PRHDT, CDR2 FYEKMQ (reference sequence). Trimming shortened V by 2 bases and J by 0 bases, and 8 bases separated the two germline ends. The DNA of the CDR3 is TGTGCCAGCAGCTTACGGCGGTCCTCCTACGAGCAGTACTTC. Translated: CASSLRRSSYEQYF.

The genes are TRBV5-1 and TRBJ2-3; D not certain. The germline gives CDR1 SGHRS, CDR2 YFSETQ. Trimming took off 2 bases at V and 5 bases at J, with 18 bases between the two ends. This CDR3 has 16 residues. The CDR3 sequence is CASSLPDGRRLDTQYF. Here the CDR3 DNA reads TGCGCCAGCAGCTTACCTGACGGCAGGCGCCTAGATACGCAGTATTTT.

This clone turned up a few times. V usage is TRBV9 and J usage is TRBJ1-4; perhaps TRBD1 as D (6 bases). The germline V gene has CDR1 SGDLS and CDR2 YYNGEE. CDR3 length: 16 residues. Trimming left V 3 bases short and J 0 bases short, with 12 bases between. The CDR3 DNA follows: TGTGCCAGCAGCGGACCACAGGGTTCAACTAATGAAAAACTGTTTTTT. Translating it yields CASSGPQGSTNEKLFF.

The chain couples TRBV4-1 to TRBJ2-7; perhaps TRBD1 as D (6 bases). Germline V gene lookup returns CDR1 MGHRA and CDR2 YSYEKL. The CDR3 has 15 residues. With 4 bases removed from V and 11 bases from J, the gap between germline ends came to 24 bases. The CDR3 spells CASSRDPGTLYSKYF. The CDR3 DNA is TGCGCCAGCAGCCGAGATCCCGGGACACTATACTCCAAGTACTTC.

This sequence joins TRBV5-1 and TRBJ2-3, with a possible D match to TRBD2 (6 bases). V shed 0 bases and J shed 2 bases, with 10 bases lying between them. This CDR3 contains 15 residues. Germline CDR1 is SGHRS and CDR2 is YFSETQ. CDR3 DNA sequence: TGCGCCAGCAGCTTGGGTAGCGGTGACACAGATACGCAGTATTTT. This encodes CASSLGSGDTDTQYF.

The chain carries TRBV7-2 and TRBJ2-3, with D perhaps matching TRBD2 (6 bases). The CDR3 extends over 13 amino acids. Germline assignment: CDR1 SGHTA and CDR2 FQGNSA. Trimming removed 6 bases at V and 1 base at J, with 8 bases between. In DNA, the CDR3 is TGTGCCAGCAGGTGGGGGGGCACAGATACGCAGTATTTT. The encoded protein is CASRWGGTDTQYF.

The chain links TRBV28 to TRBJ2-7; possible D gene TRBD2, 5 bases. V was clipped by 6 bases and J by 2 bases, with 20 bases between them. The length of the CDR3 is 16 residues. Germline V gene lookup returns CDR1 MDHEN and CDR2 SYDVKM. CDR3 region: CASSPSARTAAYEQYF. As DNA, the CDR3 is TGTGCCAGCAGCCCCAGTGCCAGGACTGCAGCCTACGAGCAGTACTTC.

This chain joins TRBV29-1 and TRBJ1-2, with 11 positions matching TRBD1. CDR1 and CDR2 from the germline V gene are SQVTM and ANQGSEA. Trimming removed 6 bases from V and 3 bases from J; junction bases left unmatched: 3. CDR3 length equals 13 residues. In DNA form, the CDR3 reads TGCAGCGTCCCGGGACAGGGGGACTATGGCTACACCTTC. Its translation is CSVPGQGDYGYTF.